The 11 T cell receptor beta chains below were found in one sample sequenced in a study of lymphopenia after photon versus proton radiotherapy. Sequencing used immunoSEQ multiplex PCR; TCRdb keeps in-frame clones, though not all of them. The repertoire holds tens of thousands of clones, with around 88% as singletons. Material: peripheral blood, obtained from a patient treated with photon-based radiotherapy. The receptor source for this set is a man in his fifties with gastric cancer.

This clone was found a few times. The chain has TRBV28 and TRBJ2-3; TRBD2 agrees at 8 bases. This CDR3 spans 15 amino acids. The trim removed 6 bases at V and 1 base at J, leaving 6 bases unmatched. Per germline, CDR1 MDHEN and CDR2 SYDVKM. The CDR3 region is CASSPGGGRTDTQYF. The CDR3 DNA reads TGTGCCAGCAGCCCCGGGGGGGGACGCACAGATACGCAGTATTTT. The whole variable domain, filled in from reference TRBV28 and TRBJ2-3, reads DVKVTQSSRYLVKRTGEKVFLECVQDMDHENMFWYRQDPGLGLRLIYFSYDVKMKEKGDIPEGYSVSREKKERFSLILESASTNQTSMYLCASSPGGGRTDTQYFGPGTRLTVL.

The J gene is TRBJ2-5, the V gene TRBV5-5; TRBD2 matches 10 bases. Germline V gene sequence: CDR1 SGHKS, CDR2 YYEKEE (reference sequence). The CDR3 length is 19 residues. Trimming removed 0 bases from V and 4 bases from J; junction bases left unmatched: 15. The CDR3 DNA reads TGTGCCAGCAGCTTGGCCTTCTTGTCTAGCGGGAGTTTTTTAGAGACCCAGTACTTC. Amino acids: CASSLAFLSSGSFLETQYF.

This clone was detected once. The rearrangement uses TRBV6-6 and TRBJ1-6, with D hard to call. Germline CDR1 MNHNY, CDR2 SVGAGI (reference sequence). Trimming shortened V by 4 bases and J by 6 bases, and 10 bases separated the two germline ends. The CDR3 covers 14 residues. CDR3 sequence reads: CASSSPIANSPLHF. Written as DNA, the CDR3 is TGTGCCAGCAGTTCCCCTATCGCTAATTCACCCCTCCACTTT.

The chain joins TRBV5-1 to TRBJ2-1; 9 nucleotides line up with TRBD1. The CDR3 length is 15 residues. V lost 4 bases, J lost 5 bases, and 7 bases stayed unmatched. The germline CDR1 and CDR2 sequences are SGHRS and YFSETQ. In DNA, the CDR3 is TGCGCCAGCAGCGGGTGGACAGGGGCCAACAATGAGCAGTTCTTC. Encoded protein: CASSGWTGANNEQFF.

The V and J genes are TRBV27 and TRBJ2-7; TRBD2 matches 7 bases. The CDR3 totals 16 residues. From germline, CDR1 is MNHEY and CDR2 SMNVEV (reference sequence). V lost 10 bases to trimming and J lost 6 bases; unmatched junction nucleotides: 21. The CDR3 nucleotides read TGTGCCATCCCGGGGGGTATAGGGCGTATATGGTCCGAGCAGTACTTC. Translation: CAIPGGIGRIWSEQYF.

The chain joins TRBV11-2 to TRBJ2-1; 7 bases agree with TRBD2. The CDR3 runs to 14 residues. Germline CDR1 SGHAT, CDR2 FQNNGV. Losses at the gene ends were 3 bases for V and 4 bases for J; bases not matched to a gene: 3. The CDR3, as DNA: TGTGCCAGCAGCTTTCGCGGGAGTTACAATGAGCAGTTCTTC. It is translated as CASSFRGSYNEQFF.

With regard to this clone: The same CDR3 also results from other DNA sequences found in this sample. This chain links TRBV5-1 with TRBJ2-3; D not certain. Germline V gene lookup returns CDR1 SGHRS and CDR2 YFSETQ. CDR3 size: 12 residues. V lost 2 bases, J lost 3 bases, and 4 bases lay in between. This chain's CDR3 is CASSLFTDTQYF. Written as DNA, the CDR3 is TGCGCCAGCAGCTTATTTACAGATACGCAGTATTTT.

CDR3 bases: TGCGCCAGCAGCTTGGTCCAGAACTACGAGCAGTACTTC. Translating gives CASSLVQNYEQYF. The rearrangement uses TRBV5-1 and TRBJ2-7; unclear D gene. The V end lost 0 bases, the J end lost 3 bases, and 7 bases lay between the germline ends. Germline values: CDR1 SGHRS, CDR2 YFSETQ. The CDR3 runs 13 residues.

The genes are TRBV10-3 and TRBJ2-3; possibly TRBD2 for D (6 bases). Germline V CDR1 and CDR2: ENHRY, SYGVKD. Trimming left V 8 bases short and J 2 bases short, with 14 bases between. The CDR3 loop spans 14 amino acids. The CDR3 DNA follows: TGTGCCATCGGGCGAGGGGAGGACACAGATACGCAGTATTTT. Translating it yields CAIGRGEDTDTQYF.

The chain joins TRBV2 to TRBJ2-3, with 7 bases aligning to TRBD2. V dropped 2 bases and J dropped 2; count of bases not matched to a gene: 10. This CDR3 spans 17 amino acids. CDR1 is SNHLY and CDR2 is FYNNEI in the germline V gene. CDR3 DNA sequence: TGTGCCAGCAGTGAAACCCCCAGAAGCGGGATCACAGATACGCAGTATTTT. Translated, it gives CASSETPRSGITDTQYF.

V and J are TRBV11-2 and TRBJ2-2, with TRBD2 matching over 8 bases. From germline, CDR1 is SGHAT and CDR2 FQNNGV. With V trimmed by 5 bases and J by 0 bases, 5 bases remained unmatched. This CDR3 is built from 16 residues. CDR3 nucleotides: TGTGCCAGCAGCAAGACTAGCGCTTCGAACACCGGGGAGCTGTTTTTT. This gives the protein CASSKTSASNTGELFF. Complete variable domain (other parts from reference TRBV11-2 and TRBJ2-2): EAGVAQSPRYKIIEKRQSVAFWCNPISGHATLYWYQQILGQGPKLLIQFQNNGVVDDSQLPKDRFSAERLKGVDSTLKIQPAKLEDSAVYLCASSKTSASNTGELFFGEGSRLTVL.